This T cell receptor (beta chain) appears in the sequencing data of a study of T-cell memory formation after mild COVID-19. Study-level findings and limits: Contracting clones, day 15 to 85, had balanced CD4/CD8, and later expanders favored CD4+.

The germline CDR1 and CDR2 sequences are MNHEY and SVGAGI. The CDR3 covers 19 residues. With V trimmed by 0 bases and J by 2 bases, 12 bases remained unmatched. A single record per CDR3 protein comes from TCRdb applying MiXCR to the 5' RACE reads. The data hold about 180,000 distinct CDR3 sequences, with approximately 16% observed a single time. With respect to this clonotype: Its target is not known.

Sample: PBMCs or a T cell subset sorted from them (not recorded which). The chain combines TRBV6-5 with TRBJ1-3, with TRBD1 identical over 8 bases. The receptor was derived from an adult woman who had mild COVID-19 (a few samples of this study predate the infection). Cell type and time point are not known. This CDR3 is CASSYSFRGREDAGNTIYF. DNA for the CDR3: TGTGCCAGCAGTTACTCATTCAGGGGGCGTGAGGACGCTGGAAACACCATATATTTT.